The sequence of this TCR beta chain was determined in a study of radiotherapy plus CTLA-4 blockade in lung cancer. Study details: Objective responses were observed in about a sixth of patients, and disease control was achieved by roughly 30%. General study findings and limits: Reports state that early shifts in blood T cell clones, with interferon-beta, best predicted response. Among blood TCR repertoires after radiotherapy plus ipilimumab, tumor-derived clones expanded.

Chemo-refractory metastatic non-small-cell lung cancer patients underwent focal radiation alongside CTLA-4 blockade with ipilimumab. In the case of this clone: Its target is not known.

Sequencing used immunoSEQ multiplex PCR; TCRdb keeps in-frame clones, though not all of them. The sample includes some 73,000 clones, approximately 84% seen only once; the top ten take approximately 0.8%. The CDR3 contains 12 residues. Germline V gene lookup returns CDR1 SEHNR and CDR2 FQNEAQ (reference sequence). Trimming took off 2 bases at V and 8 bases at J, with 7 bases between the two ends. The genes are TRBV7-9 and TRBJ2-4; D might be TRBD1 or TRBD2, each matching 6 bases. This receptor was taken from a human donor with non-small cell lung cancer who had stable disease on radiotherapy plus ipilimumab. The sample consisted of peripheral blood, taken from a patient treated with radiotherapy plus ipilimumab. CDR3 protein: CASSLRGDIQYF. Written as DNA, the CDR3 is TGTGCCAGCAGCTTAAGGGGGGACATTCAGTACTTC.